A single sample gave rise to the 22 T cell receptor beta chains below, sequenced in a study of cytotoxic CD8 clonotypes in ibrutinib-treated CLL. TCRdb's table, derived via immunoSEQ multiplex PCR, lists solely in-frame clones and lacks some. The profile covers 75,000 to 90,000 clones, with roughly 80% appearing a single time and less than 40% taken by the ten largest. Sequenced here: PBMCs, sampled after 24 months of ibrutinib treatment. All receptors come from a human donor with chronic lymphocytic leukemia.

This clone was seen a single time. J is TRBJ2-7 and V is TRBV4-1; 8 positions match TRBD1. This CDR3 spans 19 amino acids. Germline V CDR1 and CDR2: MGHRA, YSYEKL. V shed 1 base and J 3 bases; nucleotides not matched to a gene: 17. This chain's CDR3 is CASSQVGGRGREGVYEQYF. CDR3 in DNA: TGCGCCAGCAGCCAAGTAGGCGGCAGGGGGCGCGAGGGGGTCTACGAGCAGTACTTC.

The chain employs TRBV30 and TRBJ1-1; a possible D gene is TRBD1 (5 bases). CDR1 is GTSNPN, CDR2 SVGIG, per germline (reference sequence). The CDR3 is 16 residues long. The V end was cut by 1 base, the J end by 5 bases, with 20 bases between. CDR3 loop: CAWSGTTLGTGTEAFF. In nucleotides, the CDR3 is TGTGCCTGGAGTGGGACCACCCTCGGGACCGGAACTGAAGCTTTCTTT.

The chain employs TRBV5-4 and TRBJ2-1; D uncertain. The germline V gene encodes CDR1 SGHNT and CDR2 YYREEE (reference sequence). Trimming left V 4 bases short and J 0 bases short, with 11 bases between. The CDR3 is 15 amino acids. The CDR3 reads CASSKRSSSYNEQFF. DNA for the CDR3: TGTGCCAGCAGCAAACGGAGTAGCTCCTACAATGAGCAGTTCTTC.

The chain recombines TRBV5-1 with TRBJ2-7; a possible D gene is TRBD1 (5 bases). Germline V CDR1 and CDR2: SGHRS, YFSETQ. The CDR3 contains 14 residues. V was shortened by 2 bases and J by 5 bases, with 14 bases between the two germline ends. The DNA for the CDR3 is TGCGCCAGCAGCTTAGCACAGGTCTGGGACGAGCAGTACTTC. Translation gives CASSLAQVWDEQYF.

The chain combines TRBV19 with TRBJ2-7; 13 bases are shared with TRBD2. CDR3 length: 14 amino acids. CDR1 and CDR2 (germline): LNHDA, SQIVND (reference sequence). The J segment lost 9 bases and the V segment lost 5 bases, leaving 7 bases of the junction unmatched. The CDR3 here is CASSGGLAGRRQYF. For the CDR3, the DNA is TGTGCCAGTAGTGGGGGACTAGCGGGACGAAGGCAGTACTTC.

The chain is built from TRBV10-3 and TRBJ2-7, with 12 bases identical to TRBD2. Germline-derived CDR1 and CDR2 are ENHRY and SYGVKD. With V trimmed by 4 bases and J by 4 bases, 8 bases remained unmatched. CDR3 size: 16 residues. CDR3 DNA sequence: TGTGCCATCAGTGTCCCTGGACTAGCGGGAACGTACGAGCAGTACTTC. The encoded protein is CAISVPGLAGTYEQYF.

In its sample, this clone was seen a few times. This chain uses TRBV7-2 with TRBJ1-1; 8 bases map to TRBD1. Unmatched junction bases numbered 9, after V lost 4 bases and J lost 8 bases. The CDR3 extends over 14 amino acids. Germline V gene sequence: CDR1 SGHTA, CDR2 FQGNSA. The CDR3 spells CASSSNWGDREAFF. CDR3 nucleotides: TGTGCCAGCAGCTCTAATTGGGGGGACAGGGAAGCTTTCTTT.

V gene TRBV11-2 combines with J gene TRBJ2-3, with TRBD2 matching over 8 bases. The CDR3 length is 16 residues. The germline V gene encodes CDR1 SGHAT and CDR2 FQNNGV. The J segment lost 3 bases and the V segment lost 1 base, leaving 6 bases of the junction unmatched. CDR3 sequence: CASSLGGGRRTDTQYF. The DNA of the CDR3 is TGTGCCAGCAGCTTAGGCGGCGGGAGGAGGACAGATACGCAGTATTTT.

A single count supports this clone. The rearrangement links TRBV7-9 to TRBJ2-7; TRBD1 agrees at 7 bases. V was clipped by 5 bases and J by 2 bases; unmatched bases: 9. Germline CDR1 is SEHNR and CDR2 is FQNEAQ (reference sequence). This CDR3 is 15 amino acids long. CDR3 region: CASSTNRDSTYEQYF. For the CDR3, the DNA is TGTGCCAGCAGCACCAACCGGGACAGTACCTACGAGCAGTACTTC. Combining the CDR3 with reference TRBV7-9 and TRBJ2-7 gives the whole variable domain DTGVSQNPRHKITKRGQNVTFRCDPISEHNRLYWYRQTLGQGPEFLTYFQNEAQLEKSRLLSDRFSAERPKGSFSTLEIQRTEQGDSAMYLCASSTNRDSTYEQYFGPGTRLTVT.

V and J are TRBV9 and TRBJ2-1; TRBD2 is a possible D gene (5 bases). Trimming stripped 0 bases from V and 3 bases from J, with 10 bases between. The CDR3 totals 15 residues. From germline, CDR1 is SGDLS and CDR2 YYNGEE. CDR3 nucleotide sequence: TGTGCCAGCAGCGTAGGAGGGTATAACTACAATGAGCAGTTCTTC. It specifies CASSVGGYNYNEQFF.

As DNA, the CDR3 is TGTGCCAGCAGCTTGGTGGGAGATGTGGGTGATGAGCAGTTCTTC. Translating it yields CASSLVGDVGDEQFF. The chain employs TRBV5-6 and TRBJ2-1; maybe TRBD2 (5 bases). V lost 0 bases and J 8 bases, leaving 15 bases between the germline ends. The germline CDR1 and CDR2 sequences are SGHDT and YYEEEE. The length of the CDR3 is 15 residues.

This clone appeared a single time. The chain joins TRBV6-1 to TRBJ1-2, with TRBD1 matching 7 bases. CDR1 and CDR2 from the germline V gene are MNHNS and SASEGT. After removal of 4 bases from V and 8 bases from J, the junction contained 7 bases not matched to a gene. This CDR3 comprises 13 residues. CDR3 nucleotides: TGTGCCAGCAGTGCCGACAGGGAAAGGGGCTACACCTTC. Residues: CASSADRERGYTF.

The chain links TRBV19 to TRBJ1-2, with TRBD1 as a possible D gene (5 bases). This CDR3 is built from 12 residues. Germline CDR1 and CDR2: LNHDA and SQIVND (reference sequence). V was clipped by 9 bases and J by 2 bases, with 10 bases between them. For the CDR3, the DNA is TGTGCCAGCCGGTGGGGGAACTATGGCTACACCTTC. It specifies CASRWGNYGYTF.

V is TRBV10-2 and J is TRBJ1-1, with D possibly being TRBD1 (6 bases). The CDR3 spans 15 residues. The germline V gene encodes CDR1 WSHSY and CDR2 SAAADI. Trimming took off 3 bases at V and 0 bases at J, with 11 bases between the two ends. DNA for the CDR3: TGCGCCAGCAGTGAAACAGGGATGATGAACACTGAAGCTTTCTTT. Translation gives CASSETGMMNTEAFF.

V is TRBV28 and J is TRBJ2-2, with TRBD2 as a possible D gene (6 bases). Per germline, CDR1 MDHEN and CDR2 SYDVKM. The V and J ends lost 8 bases and 7 bases respectively, with 17 bases between them. The CDR3 is made up of 14 amino acids. CDR3 residues: CASARSGVVGELFF. CDR3 nucleotide sequence: TGTGCCAGCGCCCGGTCGGGAGTCGTCGGGGAGCTGTTTTTT. The full variable domain, completed using reference TRBV28 and TRBJ2-2, is DVKVTQSSRYLVKRTGEKVFLECVQDMDHENMFWYRQDPGLGLRLIYFSYDVKMKEKGDIPEGYSVSREKKERFSLILESASTNQTSMYLCASARSGVVGELFFGEGSRLTVL.

This clone showed up just a few times. The chain joins TRBV4-1 to TRBJ2-7; D call uncertain. Trimming took off 0 bases at V and 0 bases at J, with 12 bases between the two ends. Germline loops: CDR1 MGHRA, CDR2 YSYEKL. The CDR3 spans 16 residues. The CDR3 protein is CASSQEPAHDSYEQYF. The CDR3 nucleotides read TGCGCCAGCAGCCAAGAACCGGCCCACGACTCCTACGAGCAGTACTTC.

The chain joins TRBV7-9 to TRBJ2-1; D call uncertain. Trimming pared 4 bases from V and 1 base from J, leaving 20 bases between. Germline CDR1 is SEHNR and CDR2 is FQNEAQ (reference sequence). The CDR3 consists of 18 residues. In nucleotides, the CDR3 is TGTGCCAGCAGCTCTCCATTTGGTAGGGCCGATTCCTACAATGAGCAGTTCTTC. Translation: CASSSPFGRADSYNEQFF.

This clone has a single count. This chain uses TRBV7-9 with TRBJ2-6, with 7 positions matching TRBD2. The CDR3 consists of 16 residues. The J segment lost 2 bases and the V segment lost 1 base, leaving 2 bases of the junction unmatched. Germline-derived CDR1 and CDR2 are SEHNR and FQNEAQ (reference sequence). The CDR3 sequence is CASSLVAGAGANVLTF. CDR3 DNA sequence: TGTGCCAGCAGCTTAGTGGCGGGGGCTGGGGCCAACGTCCTGACTTTC.

A few counts support this clone. The V and J genes are TRBV11-2 and TRBJ2-7; 9 bases are a match to TRBD1. Germline CDR1 is SGHAT and CDR2 is FQNNGV. Trimming at V came to 5 bases and at J to 8 bases, leaving 7 bases not matched to a gene. The CDR3 spans 13 residues. For the CDR3, the DNA is TGTGCCAGCAGCCCTGGACAGGGGCGGCAGCAGTACTTC. It translates to CASSPGQGRQQYF.

The genes are TRBV5-6 and TRBJ2-6; a possible D gene is TRBD1 (5 bases). CDR1 and CDR2 (germline): SGHDT, YYEEEE. CDR3 size: 17 residues. Trimming removed 2 bases at V and 4 bases at J, with 16 bases between. CDR3 loop: CASSFFGRAGGANVLTF. The CDR3 DNA sequence: TGTGCCAGCAGCTTCTTTGGCAGGGCTGGGGGGGCCAACGTCCTGACTTTC.

In this sample, this clone turned up once. The chain recombines TRBV11-2 with TRBJ2-1; 7 bases map to TRBD2. CDR1 is SGHAT and CDR2 is FQNNGV in the germline V gene. The CDR3 sequence is 15 residues long. Trimming removed 6 bases from V and 2 bases from J; junction bases left unmatched: 7. The CDR3 DNA is TGTGCCAGCAGTTTCCTAGCGGACCCCTACAATGAGCAGTTCTTC. It is translated as CASSFLADPYNEQFF.

This chain joins TRBV18 and TRBJ2-2, with a weak D call TRBD1 (5 bases). V was trimmed by 3 bases and J by 5 bases, leaving 13 bases between them. In germline, CDR1 is KGHSH, CDR2 LQKENI. The CDR3 covers 15 residues. The CDR3 region is CASSPRQSRTGELFF. The CDR3 bases are TGTGCCAGCTCACCCCGACAGTCCCGGACCGGGGAGCTGTTTTTT.